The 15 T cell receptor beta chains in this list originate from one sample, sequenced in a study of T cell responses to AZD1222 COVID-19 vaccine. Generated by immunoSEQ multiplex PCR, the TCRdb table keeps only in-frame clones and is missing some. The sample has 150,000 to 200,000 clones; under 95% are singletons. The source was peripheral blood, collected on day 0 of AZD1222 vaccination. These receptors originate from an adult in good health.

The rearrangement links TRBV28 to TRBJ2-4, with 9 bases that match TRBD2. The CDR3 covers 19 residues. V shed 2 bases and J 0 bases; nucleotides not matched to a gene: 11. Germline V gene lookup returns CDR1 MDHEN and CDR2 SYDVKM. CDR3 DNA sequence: TGTGCCAGCAGTTTAAGCCTACTAGCGGGTACACTAGCCAAAAACATTCAGTACTTC. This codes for CASSLSLLAGTLAKNIQYF.

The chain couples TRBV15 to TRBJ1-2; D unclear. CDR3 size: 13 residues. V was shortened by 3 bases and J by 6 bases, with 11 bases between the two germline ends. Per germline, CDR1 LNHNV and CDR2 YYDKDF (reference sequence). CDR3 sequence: CATSRQVGDGYTF. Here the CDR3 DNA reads TGTGCCACCAGCAGGCAGGTCGGCGATGGCTACACCTTC.

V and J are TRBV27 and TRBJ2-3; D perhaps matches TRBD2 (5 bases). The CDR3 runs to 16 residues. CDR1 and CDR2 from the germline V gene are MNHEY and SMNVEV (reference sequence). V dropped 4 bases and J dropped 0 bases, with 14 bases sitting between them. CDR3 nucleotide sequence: TGTGCCAGCAGTTCCCCGCCCAGCGGTAGCACAGATACGCAGTATTTT. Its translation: CASSSPPSGSTDTQYF.

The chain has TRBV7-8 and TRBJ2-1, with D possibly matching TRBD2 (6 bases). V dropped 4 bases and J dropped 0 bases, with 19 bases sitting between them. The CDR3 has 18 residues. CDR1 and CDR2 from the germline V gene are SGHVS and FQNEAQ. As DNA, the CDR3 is TGTGCCAGCAGCTACGGAGGTCCTAGCGCGAGCTCCTACAATGAGCAGTTCTTC. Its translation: CASSYGGPSASSYNEQFF. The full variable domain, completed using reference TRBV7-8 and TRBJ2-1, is GAGVSQSPRYKVAKRGQDVALRCDPISGHVSLFWYQQALGQGPEFLTYFQNEAQLDKSGLPSDRFFAERPEGSVSTLKIQRTQQEDSAVYLCASSYGGPSASSYNEQFFGPGTRLTVL.

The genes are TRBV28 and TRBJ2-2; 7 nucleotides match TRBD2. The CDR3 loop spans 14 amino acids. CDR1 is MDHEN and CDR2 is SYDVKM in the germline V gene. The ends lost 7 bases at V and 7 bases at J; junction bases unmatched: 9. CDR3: CASNLGGIGGELFF. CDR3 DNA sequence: TGTGCCAGCAACTTGGGGGGGATAGGCGGGGAGCTGTTTTTT. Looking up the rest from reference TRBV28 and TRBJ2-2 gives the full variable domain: DVKVTQSSRYLVKRTGEKVFLECVQDMDHENMFWYRQDPGLGLRLIYFSYDVKMKEKGDIPEGYSVSREKKERFSLILESASTNQTSMYLCASNLGGIGGELFFGEGSRLTVL.

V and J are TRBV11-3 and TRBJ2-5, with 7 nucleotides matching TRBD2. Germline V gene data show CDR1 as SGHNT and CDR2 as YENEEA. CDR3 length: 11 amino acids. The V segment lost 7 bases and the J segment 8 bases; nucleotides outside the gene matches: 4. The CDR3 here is CASMGRGTQYF. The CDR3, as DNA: TGTGCCAGCATGGGGAGGGGAACCCAGTACTTC.

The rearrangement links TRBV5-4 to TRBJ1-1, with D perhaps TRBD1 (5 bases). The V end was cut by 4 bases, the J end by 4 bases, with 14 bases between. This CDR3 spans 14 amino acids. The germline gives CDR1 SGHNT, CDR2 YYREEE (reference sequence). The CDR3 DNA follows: TGTGCCAGCAGCCTCTGGGGGGTGGGCACTGAAGCTTTCTTT. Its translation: CASSLWGVGTEAFF.

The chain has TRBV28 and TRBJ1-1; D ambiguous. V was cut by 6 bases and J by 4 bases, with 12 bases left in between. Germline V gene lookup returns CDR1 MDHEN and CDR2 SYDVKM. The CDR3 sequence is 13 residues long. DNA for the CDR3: TGTGCCAGCAGCCGAGAGACCCGCACTGAAGCTTTCTTT. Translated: CASSRETRTEAFF.

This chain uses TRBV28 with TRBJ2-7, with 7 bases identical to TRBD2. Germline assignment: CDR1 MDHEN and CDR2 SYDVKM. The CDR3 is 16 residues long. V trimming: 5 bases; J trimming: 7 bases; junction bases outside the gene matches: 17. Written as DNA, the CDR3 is TGTGCCAGCAGTCCGAGGCCAGCGGGATACCCTAGGGAGCAGTACTTC. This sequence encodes CASSPRPAGYPREQYF. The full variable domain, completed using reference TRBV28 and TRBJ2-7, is DVKVTQSSRYLVKRTGEKVFLECVQDMDHENMFWYRQDPGLGLRLIYFSYDVKMKEKGDIPEGYSVSREKKERFSLILESASTNQTSMYLCASSPRPAGYPREQYFGPGTRLTVT.

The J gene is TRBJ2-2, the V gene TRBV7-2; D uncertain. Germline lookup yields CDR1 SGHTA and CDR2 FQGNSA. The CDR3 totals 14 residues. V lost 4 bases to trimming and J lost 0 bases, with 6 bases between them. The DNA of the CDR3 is TGTGCCAGCAGCTCTAACGCGAACACCGGGGAGCTGTTTTTT. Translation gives CASSSNANTGELFF.

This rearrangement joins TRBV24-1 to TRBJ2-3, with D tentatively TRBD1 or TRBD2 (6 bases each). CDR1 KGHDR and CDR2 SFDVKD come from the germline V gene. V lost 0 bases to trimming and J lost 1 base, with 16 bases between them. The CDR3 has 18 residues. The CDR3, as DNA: TGTGCCACCAGTGATTTGGCGGGGACACCTCACCGCACAGATACGCAGTATTTT. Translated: CATSDLAGTPHRTDTQYF.

CDR3 amino acids: CASSQHGGPYEQYF. CDR3 coding DNA: TGTGCCAGCAGCCAACACGGGGGTCCCTACGAGCAGTACTTC. This chain links TRBV7-9 with TRBJ2-7, with D perhaps matching TRBD2 (6 bases). V was trimmed by 5 bases and J by 2 bases, leaving 13 bases between them. This CDR3 is built from 14 residues. Per germline, CDR1 SEHNR and CDR2 FQNEAQ (reference sequence).

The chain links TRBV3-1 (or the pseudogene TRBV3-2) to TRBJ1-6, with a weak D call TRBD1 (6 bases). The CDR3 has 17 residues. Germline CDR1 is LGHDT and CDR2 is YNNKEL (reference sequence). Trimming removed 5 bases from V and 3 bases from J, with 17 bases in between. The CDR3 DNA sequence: TGTGCCAGCAGCTTCCGACAGGATTTCTACTATAATTCACCCCTCCACTTT. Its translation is CASSFRQDFYYNSPLHF.

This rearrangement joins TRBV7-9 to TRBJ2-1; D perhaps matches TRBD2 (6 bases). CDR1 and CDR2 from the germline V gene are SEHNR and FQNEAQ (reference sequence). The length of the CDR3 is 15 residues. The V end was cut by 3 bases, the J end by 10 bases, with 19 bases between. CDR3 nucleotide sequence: TGTGCCAGCAGCTTTGGGCGGGACCCCTATCCCGAGCAGTTCTTC. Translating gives CASSFGRDPYPEQFF.

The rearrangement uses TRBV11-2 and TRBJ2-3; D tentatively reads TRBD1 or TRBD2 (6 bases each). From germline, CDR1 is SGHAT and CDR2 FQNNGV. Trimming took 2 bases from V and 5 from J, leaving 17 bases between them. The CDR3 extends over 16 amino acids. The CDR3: CASSLSGRETGDTQYF. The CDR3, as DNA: TGTGCCAGCAGCTTATCAGGCCGGGAGACAGGAGATACGCAGTATTTT.